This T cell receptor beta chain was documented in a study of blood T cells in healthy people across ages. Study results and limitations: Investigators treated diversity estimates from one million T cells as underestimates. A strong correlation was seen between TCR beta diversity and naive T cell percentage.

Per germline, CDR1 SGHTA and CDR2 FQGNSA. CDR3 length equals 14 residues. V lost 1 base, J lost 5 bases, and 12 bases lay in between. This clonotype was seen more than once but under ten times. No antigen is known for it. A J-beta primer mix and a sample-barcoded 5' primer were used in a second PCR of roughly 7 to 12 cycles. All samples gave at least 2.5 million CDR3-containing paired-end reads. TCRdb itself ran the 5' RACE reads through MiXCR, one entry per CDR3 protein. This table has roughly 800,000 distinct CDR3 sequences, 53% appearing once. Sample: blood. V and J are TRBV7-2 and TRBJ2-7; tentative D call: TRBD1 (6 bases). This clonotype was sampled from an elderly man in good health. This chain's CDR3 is CASSLGQGHHEQYF. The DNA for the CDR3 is TGTGCCAGCAGCTTAGGGCAGGGGCACCACGAGCAGTACTTC.